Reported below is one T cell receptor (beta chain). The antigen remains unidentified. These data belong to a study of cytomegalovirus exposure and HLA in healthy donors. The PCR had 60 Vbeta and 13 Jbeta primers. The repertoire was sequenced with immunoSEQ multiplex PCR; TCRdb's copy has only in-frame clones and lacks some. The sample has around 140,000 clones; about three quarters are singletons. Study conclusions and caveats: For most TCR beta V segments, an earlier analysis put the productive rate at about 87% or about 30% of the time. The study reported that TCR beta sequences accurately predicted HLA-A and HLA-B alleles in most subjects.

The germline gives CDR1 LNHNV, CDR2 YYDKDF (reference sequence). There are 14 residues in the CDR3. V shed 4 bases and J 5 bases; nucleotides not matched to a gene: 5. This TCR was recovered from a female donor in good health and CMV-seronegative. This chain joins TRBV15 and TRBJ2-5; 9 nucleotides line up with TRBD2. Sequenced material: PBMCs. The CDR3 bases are TGTGCCACCAGCATCGGGACTAGCCCTGAGACCCAGTACTTC. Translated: CATSIGTSPETQYF.